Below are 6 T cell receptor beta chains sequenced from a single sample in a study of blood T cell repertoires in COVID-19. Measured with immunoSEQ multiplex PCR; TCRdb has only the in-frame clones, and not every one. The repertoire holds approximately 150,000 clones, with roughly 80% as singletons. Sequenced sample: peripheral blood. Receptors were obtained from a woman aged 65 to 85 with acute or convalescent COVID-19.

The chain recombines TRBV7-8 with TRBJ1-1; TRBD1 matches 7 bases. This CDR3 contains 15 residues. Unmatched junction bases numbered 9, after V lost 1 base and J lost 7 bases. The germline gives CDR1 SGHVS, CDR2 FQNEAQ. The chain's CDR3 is CASSLGPGGPREAFF. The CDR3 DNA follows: TGTGCCAGCAGCTTAGGGCCAGGGGGGCCACGTGAAGCTTTCTTT.

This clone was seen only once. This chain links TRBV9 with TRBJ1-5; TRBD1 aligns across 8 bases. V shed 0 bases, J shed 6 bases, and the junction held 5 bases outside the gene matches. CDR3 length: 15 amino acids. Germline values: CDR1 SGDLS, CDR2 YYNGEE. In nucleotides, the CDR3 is TGTGCCAGCAGCGTAGATGGGACAGGCGGTCAGCCCCAGCATTTT. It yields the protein CASSVDGTGGQPQHF.

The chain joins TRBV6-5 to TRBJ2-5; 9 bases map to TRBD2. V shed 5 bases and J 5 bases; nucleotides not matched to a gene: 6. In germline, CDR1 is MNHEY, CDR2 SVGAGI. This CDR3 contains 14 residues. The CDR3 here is CASSSGGSGETQYF. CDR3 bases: TGTGCCAGCAGTAGCGGGGGGTCCGGGGAGACCCAGTACTTC.

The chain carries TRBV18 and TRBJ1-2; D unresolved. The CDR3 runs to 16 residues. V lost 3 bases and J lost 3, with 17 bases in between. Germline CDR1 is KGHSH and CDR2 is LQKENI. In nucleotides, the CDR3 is TGTGCCAGCTCACCGACCATTGAACAGAGGGACTATGGCTACACCTTC. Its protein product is CASSPTIEQRDYGYTF. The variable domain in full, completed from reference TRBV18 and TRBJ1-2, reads NAGVMQNPRHLVRRRGQEARLRCSPMKGHSHVYWYRQLPEEGLKFMVYLQKENIIDESGMPKERFSAEFPKEGPSILRIQQVVRGDSAAYFCASSPTIEQRDYGYTFGSGTRLTVV.

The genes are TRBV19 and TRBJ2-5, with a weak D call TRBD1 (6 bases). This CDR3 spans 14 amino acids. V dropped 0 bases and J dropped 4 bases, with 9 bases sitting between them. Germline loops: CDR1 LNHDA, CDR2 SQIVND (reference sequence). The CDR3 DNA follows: TGTGCCAGTAGTATAGAACACAGGGCAGAGACCCAGTACTTC. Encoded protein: CASSIEHRAETQYF.

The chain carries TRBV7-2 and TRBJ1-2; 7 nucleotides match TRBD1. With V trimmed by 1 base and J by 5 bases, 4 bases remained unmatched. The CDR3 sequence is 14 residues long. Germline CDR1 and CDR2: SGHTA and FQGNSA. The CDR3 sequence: CASSLDRGIYGYTF. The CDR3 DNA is TGTGCCAGCAGCTTAGACAGGGGAATTTATGGCTACACCTTC. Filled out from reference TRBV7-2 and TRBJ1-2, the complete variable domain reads GAGVSQSPSNKVTEKGKDVELRCDPISGHTALYWYRQSLGQGLEFLIYFQGNSAPDKSGLPSDRFSAERTGGSVSTLTIQRTQQEDSAVYLCASSLDRGIYGYTFGSGTRLTVV.